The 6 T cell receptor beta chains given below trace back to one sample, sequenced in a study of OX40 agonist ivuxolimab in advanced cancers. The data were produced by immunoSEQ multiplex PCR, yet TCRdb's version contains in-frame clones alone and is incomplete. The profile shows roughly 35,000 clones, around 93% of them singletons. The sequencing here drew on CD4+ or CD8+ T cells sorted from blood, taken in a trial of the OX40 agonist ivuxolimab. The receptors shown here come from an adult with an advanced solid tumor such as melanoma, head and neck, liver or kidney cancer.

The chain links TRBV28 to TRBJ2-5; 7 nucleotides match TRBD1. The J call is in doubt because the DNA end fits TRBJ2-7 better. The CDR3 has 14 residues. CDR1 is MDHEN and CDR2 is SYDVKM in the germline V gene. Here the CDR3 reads CASSSQGVSYEQYF. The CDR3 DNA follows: TGTGCCAGCAGTTCCCAGGGGGTCTCCTACGAGCAGTACTTC.

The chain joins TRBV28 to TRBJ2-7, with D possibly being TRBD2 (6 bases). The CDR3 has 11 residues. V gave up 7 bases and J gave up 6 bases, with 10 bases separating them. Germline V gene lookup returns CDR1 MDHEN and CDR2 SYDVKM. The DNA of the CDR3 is TGTGCCAGCACTGGGAGGCGCGAGCAGTACTTC. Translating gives CASTGRREQYF.

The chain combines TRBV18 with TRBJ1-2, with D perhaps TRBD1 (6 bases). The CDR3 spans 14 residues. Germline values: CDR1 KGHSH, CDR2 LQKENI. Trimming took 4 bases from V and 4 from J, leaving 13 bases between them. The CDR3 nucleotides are TGTGCCAGCTCACAACAGGGAATCTTCTATGGCTACACCTTC. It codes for CASSQQGIFYGYTF.

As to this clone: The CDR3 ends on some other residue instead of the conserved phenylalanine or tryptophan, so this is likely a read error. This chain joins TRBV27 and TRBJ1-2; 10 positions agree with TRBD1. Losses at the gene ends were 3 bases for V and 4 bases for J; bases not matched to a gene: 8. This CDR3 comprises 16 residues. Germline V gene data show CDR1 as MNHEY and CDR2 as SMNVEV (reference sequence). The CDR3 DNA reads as TGTGCCAGCAGTTTCCGGGACAGGGGATCTGGCTATGGCTACACCCTC. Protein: CASSFRDRGSGYGYTL.

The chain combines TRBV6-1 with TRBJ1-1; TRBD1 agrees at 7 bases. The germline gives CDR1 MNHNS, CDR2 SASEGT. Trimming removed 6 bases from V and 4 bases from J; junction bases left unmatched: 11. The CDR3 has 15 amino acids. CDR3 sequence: CASSWGGGGSTEAFF. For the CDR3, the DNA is TGTGCCAGCAGCTGGGGAGGGGGCGGGAGCACTGAAGCTTTCTTT.

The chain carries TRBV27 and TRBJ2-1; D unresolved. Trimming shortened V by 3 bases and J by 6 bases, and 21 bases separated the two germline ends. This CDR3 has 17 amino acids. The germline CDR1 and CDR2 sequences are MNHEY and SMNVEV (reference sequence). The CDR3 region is CASSFRPGSHKLNEQFF. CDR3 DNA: TGTGCCAGCAGTTTTCGCCCCGGGTCCCATAAACTCAATGAGCAGTTCTTC.